This is a list of T cell receptor beta chains from one sample in a study of regulatory T cells in long-lasting Graves disease. MiXCR, applied by TCRdb to the multiplex PCR reads, yields one record per CDR3 protein. The data contain about 420,000 distinct CDR3 sequences, about 16% of them singletons. The same data also contributed to another study, on T cells in Graves' hyperthyroidism and ophthalmopathy.

The material sequenced was peripheral blood mononuclear cells (PBMCs), taken at new diagnosis, from a patient treated with antithyroid drugs. The receptors derive from a woman aged 18-29 years with Graves disease. Each CDR3 is given with its conserved first and last residue. Size is omitted from some rows. Given values are once, few, many or a class for expanded clones.

V,J,size,CDR3
TRBV5-1,TRBJ2-1,many,CASSLGGSEYNEQFF
TRBV30,TRBJ2-2,many,CAWSEGSGELFF
TRBV12-3/TRBV12-4,TRBJ2-2,many,CASSFPPLRGKNTGELFF
TRBV19,TRBJ2-6,few,CASRTGVGANVLTF
TRBV11-2,TRBJ2-1,few,CASSLVQTNNEQFF
TRBV12-3/TRBV12-4,TRBJ2-4,many,CASSLGTRGGLQYF
TRBV7-2,TRBJ2-1,many,CASSLQGGRARSNEQFF
TRBV27,TRBJ2-7,many,CASSFLGDYEQYF
TRBV7-3,TRBJ1-1,many,CASSFMGGTEAFF
TRBV5-1,TRBJ2-1,few,CASSLIRLDNEQFF
TRBV30,TRBJ2-1,many,CAWLHSGWEQFF
TRBV28,TRBJ1-2,many,CASRRRTGGIYGYTF
TRBV5-5,TRBJ1-4,few,CASSSRPEGGNEKLFF
TRBV7-2,TRBJ2-7,few,CASSLVTAGYEQYF
TRBV20-1,TRBJ1-5,many,CSARPTTGGNQPQHF
TRBV4-1,TRBJ2-7,NA,CASSQDDGRIPYEQYF
TRBV6-1,TRBJ1-4,few,CASSDDGARKLFF
TRBV4-1,TRBJ1-5,few,CASSQLRTGDNQPQHF
TRBV5-4,TRBJ1-2,many,CASSLGGGRQGEYGYTF
TRBV18,TRBJ1-1,NA,CASSPGQGVLTEAFF